This T cell receptor (beta chain) was recorded in a study of CD8+ T cells in alopecia areata. Looking at the study overall: Those patients who were treated received oral tofacitinib, which was given at 5 to 10 mg twice daily for moderate-to-severe alopecia areata.

General study results and limits: It was lesional scalp, especially alopecia totalis/universalis, that showed higher clonality than normal scalp.

The authors extracted RNA and reverse transcribed it into cDNA as the sequencing template. Method: immunoSEQ multiplex PCR; TCRdb's copy keeps in-frame clones and lacks some. Here the sample spans more than 200,000 clones, roughly three fifths being singletons. Regarding treatment: oral pan-JAK inhibitor, 5-10 mg twice daily. CD4+ and CD8+ T cells were sorted from PBMCs stained for CD3, CD4 and CD8. Comment on this clone: Its antigen is not known. Within the sample, other DNA sequences also encode this same CDR3.

Sequences were derived from CD4+ T cells sorted from blood, sampled at approximately week 44, from a patient treated with tofacitinib. This TCR was sampled from a human donor with alopecia areata.

CDR3 residues: CAWSSGDNSPLHF. CDR3 DNA: TGTGCCTGGAGTTCAGGGGATAATTCACCCCTCCACTTT. The V and J genes are TRBV30 and TRBJ1-6, with TRBD1 as a possible D gene (6 bases). V was cut by 2 bases and J by 5 bases, with 7 bases left in between. Germline V gene sequence: CDR1 GTSNPN, CDR2 SVGIG (reference sequence). The CDR3 extends over 13 amino acids.